The entry below describes one TCR beta chain. The repertoire was sequenced with immunoSEQ multiplex PCR; TCRdb's copy has only in-frame clones and lacks some. The data hold 350,000 or so clones, with around 90% observed a single time. The sample originates from a study of blood T cell repertoires in COVID-19. Looking at the study overall: PBMCs, B-cell-depleted T cells, or T cells were the source of the cDNA or gDNA that made up the material.

The clonotype originates from a man younger than 30 with active or convalescent COVID-19. The specimen was peripheral blood.

The CDR3: CASSLVLTTNEQYF. The CDR3 DNA follows: TGTGCCAGCAGCTTAGTTTTGACGACTAACGAGCAGTACTTC. The chain is built from TRBV7-9 and TRBJ2-7; weak D call: TRBD2 (5 bases). V was shortened by 1 base and J by 5 bases, with 12 bases between the two germline ends. Germline V gene data show CDR1 as SEHNR and CDR2 as FQNEAQ (reference sequence). The CDR3 covers 14 residues. Filled out from reference TRBV7-9 and TRBJ2-7, the complete variable domain reads DTGVSQNPRHKITKRGQNVTFRCDPISEHNRLYWYRQTLGQGPEFLTYFQNEAQLEKSRLLSDRFSAERPKGSFSTLEIQRTEQGDSAMYLCASSLVLTTNEQYFGPGTRLTVT.